Listed below are T cell receptor beta chains from one sample, sequenced in a study of early T cells in non-severe SARS-CoV-2 infection. TCRdb passed the 5' RACE reads through MiXCR, listing each CDR3 protein once. The sample contains 83,000 or so distinct CDR3 sequences, about 10% of which appear only once. The input for sequencing was whole blood, taken at baseline. These receptors originate from an adult who was a healthcare worker with PCR-confirmed SARS-CoV-2 infection or an uninfected control (not recorded which). CDR3s include the opening cysteine and the closing phenylalanine or tryptophan. Each record gives: J gene, D gene, CDR3 length, V gene, clone size, CDR3 DNA, CDR3 protein. The D gene is left open where the match is weak. The size entry is marked missing in some rows and otherwise reads once, few, many or a size class.

TRBJ2-1 | TRBD2 | 17 | TRBV14 | - | TGTGCCAGCACCCGGACGGGACTAGCGGGAGGTACCAATGAGCAGTTCTTC | CASTRTGLAGGTNEQFF
TRBJ1-2 | TRBD1 | 15 | TRBV24-1 | few | TGTGCCACCAGTGATTTGCGACAGGGGGTTTACGGCTACACCTTC | CATSDLRQGVYGYTF
TRBJ2-1 | TRBD2 | 16 | TRBV6-1 | many | TGTGCCAGCAGTGAATTCCTGGCGGGAGGGCCGGATGAGCAGTTCTTC | CASSEFLAGGPDEQFF
TRBJ2-7 | TRBD1 | 14 | TRBV2 | - | TGTGCCAGCAAATCGGGACAGATCGTCTACGAGCAGTACTTC | CASKSGQIVYEQYF
TRBJ1-6 | - | 15 | TRBV9 | few | TGTGCCAGCAGCGTAGGAGGAGTCTATAATTCACCCCTCCACTTT | CASSVGGVYNSPLHF
TRBJ2-1 | - | 14 | TRBV5-5 | many | TGTGCCAGCAGCTTGGGATACGCCTACAATGAGCAGTTCTTC | CASSLGYAYNEQFF
TRBJ2-1 | - | 13 | TRBV6-2/TRBV6-3 | many | TGTGCCAGCAGCCTAGCCTTCGGGAATGAGCAGTTCTTC | CASSLAFGNEQFF
TRBJ2-1 | - | 14 | TRBV3-1 | once | TGTGCCAGCAGCCAAGATAACGGCAGGGGTGAGCAGTTCTTC | CASSQDNGRGEQFF
TRBJ2-4 | - | 16 | TRBV7-8 | few | TGTGCCAGCAGCTTAGGGCCGGGGGTAGCCAAAAACATTCAGTACTTC | CASSLGPGVAKNIQYF
TRBJ2-7 | TRBD2 | 15 | TRBV20-1 | - | TGCAGCGCCTCCCGCAGCGGACTAGGCTCCTACGAGCAGTACTTC | CSASRSGLGSYEQYF
TRBJ2-4 | TRBD1 | 17 | TRBV28 | few | TGTGCCAGCAGTCCCCGACAGGGTATCGGAGCCAAAAACATTCAGTACTTC | CASSPRQGIGAKNIQYF
TRBJ2-3 | TRBD1 | 15 | TRBV28 | many | TGTGCCAGCAGAAGACAGGGTAGTCCCTCAGATACGCAGTATTTT | CASRRQGSPSDTQYF
TRBJ1-3 | - | 14 | TRBV3-1 | few | TGTGCCAGCAGCCTACAGGTCAGCGGAAACACCATATATTTT | CASSLQVSGNTIYF
TRBJ2-7 | - | 15 | TRBV7-2 | few | TGTGCCAGCAGCCCAGGCGGGAAAGTGGGTTACGAGCAGTACTTC | CASSPGGKVGYEQYF
TRBJ1-2 | - | 16 | TRBV7-9 | - | TGTGCCAGCAGCTTACCCCGAGCCCGGGGGGACTATGGCTACACCTTC | CASSLPRARGDYGYTF
TRBJ2-7 | TRBD2 | 15 | TRBV4-2 | - | TGTGCCAGCAGCCTTACCGGGACTAGCGGCTACGAGCAGTACTTC | CASSLTGTSGYEQYF
TRBJ1-6 | TRBD1 | 18 | TRBV29-1 | - | TGCAGCGTTGAGTGGGACAGGGGGCCACCGGGCTTAAATTCACCCCTCCACTTT | CSVEWDRGPPGLNSPLHF